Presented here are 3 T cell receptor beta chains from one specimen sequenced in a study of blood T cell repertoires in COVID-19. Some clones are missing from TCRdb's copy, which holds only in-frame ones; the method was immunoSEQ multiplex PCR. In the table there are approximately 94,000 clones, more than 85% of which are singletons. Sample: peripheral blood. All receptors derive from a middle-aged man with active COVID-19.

The CDR3 here is CASSPWTSGIDEQFF. The DNA for the CDR3 is TGTGCCAGCAGTCCCTGGACTAGCGGGATCGATGAGCAGTTCTTC. The chain uses TRBV28 and TRBJ2-1, with 12 nucleotides matching TRBD2. Losses at the gene ends were 5 bases for V and 8 bases for J; bases not matched to a gene: 7. CDR1 and CDR2 (germline): MDHEN, SYDVKM. CDR3 length equals 15 residues.

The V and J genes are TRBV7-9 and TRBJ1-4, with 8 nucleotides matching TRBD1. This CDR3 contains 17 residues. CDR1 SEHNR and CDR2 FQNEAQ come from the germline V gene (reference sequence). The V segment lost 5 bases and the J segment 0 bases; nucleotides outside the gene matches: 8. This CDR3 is CASSPRTGIATNEKLFF. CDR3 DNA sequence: TGTGCCAGCAGCCCGAGGACAGGGATTGCAACTAATGAAAAACTGTTTTTT.

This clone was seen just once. CDR3: CASSTAGPYEQYF. The CDR3 bases are TGTGCCAGTAGTACCGCGGGTCCCTACGAGCAGTACTTC. The gene calls are TRBV19 and TRBJ2-7; a possible D gene is TRBD2 (5 bases). Deletions cut 4 bases from V and 2 bases from J, with 9 bases between. CDR3 length equals 13 residues. The germline gives CDR1 LNHDA, CDR2 SQIVND (reference sequence).